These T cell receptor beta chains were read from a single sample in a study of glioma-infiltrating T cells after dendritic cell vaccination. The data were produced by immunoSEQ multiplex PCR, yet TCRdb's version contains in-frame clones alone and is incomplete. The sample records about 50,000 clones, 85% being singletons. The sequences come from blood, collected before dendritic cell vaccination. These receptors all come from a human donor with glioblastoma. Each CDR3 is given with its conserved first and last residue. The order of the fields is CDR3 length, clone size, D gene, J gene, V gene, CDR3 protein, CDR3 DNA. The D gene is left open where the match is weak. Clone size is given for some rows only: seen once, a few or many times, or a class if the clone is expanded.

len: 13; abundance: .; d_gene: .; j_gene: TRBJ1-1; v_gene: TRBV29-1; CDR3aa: CSVAGSVFTAAFF; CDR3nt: TGCAGCGTTGCAGGGTCGGTTTTCACTGCAGCTTTCTTT
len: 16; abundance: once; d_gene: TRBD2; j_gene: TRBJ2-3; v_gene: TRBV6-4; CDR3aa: CASSDSLAGGPDTQYF; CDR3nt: TGTGCCAGCAGTGACTCATTAGCGGGAGGGCCAGATACGCAGTATTTT
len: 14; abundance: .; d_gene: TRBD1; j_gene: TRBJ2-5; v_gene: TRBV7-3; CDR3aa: CASSLVGGVETQYF; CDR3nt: TGTGCCAGCAGCTTAGTAGGGGGCGTAGAGACCCAGTACTTC
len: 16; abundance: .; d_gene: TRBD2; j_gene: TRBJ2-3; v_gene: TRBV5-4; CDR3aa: CASSPGGVGGTDTQYF; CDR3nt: TGTGCCAGCAGCCCGGGAGGGGTTGGAGGAACAGATACGCAGTATTTT
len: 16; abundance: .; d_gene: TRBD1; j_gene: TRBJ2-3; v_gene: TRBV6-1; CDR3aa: CASSETGQAGTDTQYF; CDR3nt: TGTGCCAGCAGTGAGACAGGACAGGCCGGCACAGATACGCAGTATTTT
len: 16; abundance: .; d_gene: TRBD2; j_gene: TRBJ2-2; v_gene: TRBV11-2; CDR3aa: CASSLWSGGAAGELFF; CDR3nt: TGTGCCAGCAGCTTATGGAGCGGGGGGGCGGCCGGGGAGCTGTTTTTT
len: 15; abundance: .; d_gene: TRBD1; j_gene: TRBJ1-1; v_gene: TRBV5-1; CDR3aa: CASSPKGASDTEAFF; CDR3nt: TGCGCCAGCAGCCCAAAGGGGGCATCGGACACTGAAGCTTTCTTT
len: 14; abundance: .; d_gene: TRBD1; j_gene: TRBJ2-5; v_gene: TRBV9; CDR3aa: CASSGQGWGETQYF; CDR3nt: TGTGCCAGCAGCGGACAGGGATGGGGGGAGACCCAGTACTTC
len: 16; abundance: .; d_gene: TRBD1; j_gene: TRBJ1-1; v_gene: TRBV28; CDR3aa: CASSLAQGASNTEAFF; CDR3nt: TGTGCCAGCAGTTTGGCCCAGGGGGCTTCGAACACTGAAGCTTTCTTT
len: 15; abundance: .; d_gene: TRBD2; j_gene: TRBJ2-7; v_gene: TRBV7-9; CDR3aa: CASSQVAGALREQYF; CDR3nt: TGCGCCAGCAGCCAAGTAGCGGGGGCCTTGAGGGAGCAGTACTTC
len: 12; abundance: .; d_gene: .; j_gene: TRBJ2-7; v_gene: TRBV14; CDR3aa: CASSPSWHEQYF; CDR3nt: TGTGCCAGCAGCCCTAGCTGGCACGAGCAGTACTTC
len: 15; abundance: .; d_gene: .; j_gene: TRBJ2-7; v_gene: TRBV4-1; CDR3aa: CASSQATSRAYEQYF; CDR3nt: TGCGCCAGCAGCCAAGCAACTAGCAGGGCCTACGAGCAGTACTTC
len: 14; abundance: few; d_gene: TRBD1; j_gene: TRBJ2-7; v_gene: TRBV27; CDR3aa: CASSIGTGNYEQYF; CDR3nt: TGTGCCAGCAGTATCGGGACAGGAAACTACGAGCAGTACTTC
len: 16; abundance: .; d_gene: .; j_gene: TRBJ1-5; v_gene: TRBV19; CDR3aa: CASSILGSLGNQPQHF; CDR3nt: TGTGCCAGTAGTATTTTGGGGAGTTTGGGCAATCAGCCCCAGCATTTT
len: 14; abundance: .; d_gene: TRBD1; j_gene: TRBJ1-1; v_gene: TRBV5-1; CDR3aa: CASSADRGNTEAFF; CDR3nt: TGCGCCAGCAGCGCGGACAGGGGCAACACTGAAGCTTTCTTT
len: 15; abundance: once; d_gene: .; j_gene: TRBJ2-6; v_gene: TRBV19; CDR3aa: CASGPGNSGANVLTF; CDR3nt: TGTGCCAGTGGTCCGGGGAACTCTGGGGCCAACGTCCTGACTTTC
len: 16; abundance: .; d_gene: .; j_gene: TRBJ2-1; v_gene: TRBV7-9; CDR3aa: CASSVRQVRSYNEQFF; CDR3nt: TGTGCCAGCAGCGTCCGACAGGTCCGCTCCTACAATGAGCAGTTCTTC
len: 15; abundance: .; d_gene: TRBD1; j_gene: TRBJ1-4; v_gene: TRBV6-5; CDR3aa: CASRKGQGGVEKLFF; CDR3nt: TGTGCCAGCAGGAAAGGGCAGGGGGGCGTTGAAAAACTGTTTTTT
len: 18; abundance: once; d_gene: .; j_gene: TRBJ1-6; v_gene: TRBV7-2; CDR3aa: CASSFIGGAGKNNSPLHF; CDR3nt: TGTGCCAGCAGCTTTATAGGGGGTGCAGGGAAAAATAATTCACCCCTCCACTTT
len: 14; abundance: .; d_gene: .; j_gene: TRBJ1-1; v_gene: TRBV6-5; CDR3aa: CASSYSGGNTEAFF; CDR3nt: TGTGCCAGCAGTTACTCCGGGGGGAACACTGAAGCTTTCTTT
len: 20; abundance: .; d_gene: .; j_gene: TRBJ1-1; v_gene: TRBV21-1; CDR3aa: CASSKISGLWSRRTNTEAFF; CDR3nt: TGTGCCAGCAGCAAAATCTCAGGACTGTGGTCCCGACGGACGAACACTGAAGCTTTCTTT
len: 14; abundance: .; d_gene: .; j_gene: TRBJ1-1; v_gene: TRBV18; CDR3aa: CASSFNQMNTEAFF; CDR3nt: TGTGCCAGCTCATTTAACCAGATGAACACTGAAGCTTTCTTT
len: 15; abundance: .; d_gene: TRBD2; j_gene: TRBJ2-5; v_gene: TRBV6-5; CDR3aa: CASSYLAEGQETQYF; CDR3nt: TGTGCCAGCAGTTACCTAGCGGAGGGCCAAGAGACCCAGTACTTC
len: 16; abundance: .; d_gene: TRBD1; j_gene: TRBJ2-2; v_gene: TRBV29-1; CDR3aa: CSVDKTGGLDTGELFF; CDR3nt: TGCAGCGTTGATAAGACAGGGGGGCTAGACACCGGGGAGCTGTTTTTT
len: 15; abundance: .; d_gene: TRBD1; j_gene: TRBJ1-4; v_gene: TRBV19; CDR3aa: CASSTGTGGNEKLFF; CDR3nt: TGTGCCAGTAGTACTGGGACAGGGGGGAATGAAAAACTGTTTTTT
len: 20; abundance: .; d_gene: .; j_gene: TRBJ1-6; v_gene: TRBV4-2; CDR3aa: CASSQERSMAGRSYNSPLHF; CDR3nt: TGTGCCAGCAGCCAAGAGAGGAGTATGGCAGGGCGCTCCTATAATTCCCCCCTCCACTTT